Below are 3 T cell receptor beta chains sequenced from a single sample in a study of regulatory T cells in long-lasting Graves disease. Investigators prepared the TCR beta libraries by applying iRepertoire HTBI primers and Arm-PCR of CDR3 regions. Via MiXCR, TCRdb re-called the multiplex PCR reads, giving one row per CDR3 protein. The sample includes 540,000 or so distinct CDR3 sequences, approximately 13% of them seen just once. Time point indicated: newly diagnosed GD, antithyroid drugs for less than 3 months. RNA from PBMCs was the source of the TCR library. The same specimen was also included in a second study, on T cells in Graves' hyperthyroidism and ophthalmopathy.

The source material was peripheral blood mononuclear cells (PBMCs), sampled at new diagnosis, from a patient treated with antithyroid drugs. The receptors stem from a man in his thirties or forties with Graves disease.

This clonotype was seen ten or more times. This chain joins TRBV6-5 and TRBJ2-3; TRBD2 is a possible D gene (6 bases). The germline V gene encodes CDR1 MNHEY and CDR2 SVGAGI. This CDR3 is 16 amino acids long. Trimming took off 2 bases at V and 4 bases at J, with 16 bases between the two ends. CDR3 nucleotides: TGTGCCAGCAGTTACCGTCCCGGGGGAGGTGCAGATACGCAGTATTTT. This gives the protein CASSYRPGGGADTQYF.

This clonotype has at least ten counts. The chain recombines TRBV28 with TRBJ2-1; 8 nucleotides line up with TRBD2. The J segment lost 5 bases and the V segment lost 4 bases, leaving 13 bases of the junction unmatched. The CDR3 contains 17 residues. The germline CDR1 and CDR2 sequences are MDHEN and SYDVKM. This chain's CDR3 is CASSWGASGFVNNEQFF. CDR3 sequence (DNA): TGTGCCAGCAGTTGGGGAGCTAGCGGGTTCGTGAACAATGAGCAGTTCTTC.

Regarding this clonotype: The conserved final phenylalanine or tryptophan is absent from the CDR3, which likely points to a read error. This chain uses TRBV2 with TRBJ1-4; weak D call: TRBD1 (6 bases). The CDR3 totals 13 residues. The V and J ends lost 7 bases and 5 bases respectively, with 11 bases between them. The germline CDR1 and CDR2 sequences are SNHLY and FYNNEI. The chain's CDR3 is CASNRQENEKLFP. CDR3 DNA sequence: TGTGCCAGCAACCGACAGGAAAATGAAAAACTGTTTCCT.